This T cell receptor beta chain was identified during a study of PD-1 blockade in classical Hodgkin lymphoma. Study-wide results and caveats: As was reported, newly diagnosed patients showed lower baseline TCR diversity than healthy donors did.

Here immunoSEQ multiplex PCR was the method, and the copy in TCRdb shows in-frame clones only, minus some. The sample lists fewer than 15,000 clones; around 84% were seen once. No patient escaped relapse after autologous stem cell transplantation, and brentuximab vedotin exposure varied. This CDR3 region has 16 residues. CDR1 and CDR2 from the germline V gene are MNHEY and SVGAGI. V gave up 2 bases and J gave up 1 base; unmatched junction bases: 4. As for this clone: Its target is unknown.

This chain connects TRBV6-5 to TRBJ2-4; TRBD2 matches at 8 bases. The source material was peripheral blood mononuclear cells (PBMCs), sampled at baseline. This TCR was recovered from a human donor with classical Hodgkin lymphoma. In DNA form, the CDR3 reads TGTGCCAGCAGTTACAAACGGGGGGGGGCCAAAAACATTCAGTACTTC. This sequence encodes CASSYKRGGAKNIQYF.